This T cell receptor beta chain was recovered during a study of blood T cells in healthy people across ages. The wider study: Researchers report that template switching captured about one barcoded beta molecule per two T cells. General observations from the study: Older individuals had lower TCR beta diversity per million T cells (the decline was roughly linear).

Together with a sample-barcoded 5' primer, a J-beta primer mix was included in a second PCR lasting about 7 to 11 cycles. MiXCR, applied by TCRdb to the 5' RACE reads, yields one record per CDR3 protein. The table includes 800,000 to 1,000,000 distinct CDR3 sequences, around 46% detected once. Per germline, CDR1 DFQATT and CDR2 SNEGSKA (reference sequence). CDR3 length: 15 residues. V lost 4 bases, J lost 0 bases, and 16 bases lay in between. A remark on this clonotype: The antigen remains undetermined.

The receptor was isolated from a man aged 30 to 45 in good health. This chain connects TRBV20-1 to TRBJ2-7; either TRBD1 or TRBD2 may fit D (6 bases each). The sample taken for sequencing was blood. In nucleotides, the CDR3 is TGCAGTGCTAAAGAAGGTGGAGGGGGCTCCTACGAGCAGTACTTC. Translation gives CSAKEGGGGSYEQYF.